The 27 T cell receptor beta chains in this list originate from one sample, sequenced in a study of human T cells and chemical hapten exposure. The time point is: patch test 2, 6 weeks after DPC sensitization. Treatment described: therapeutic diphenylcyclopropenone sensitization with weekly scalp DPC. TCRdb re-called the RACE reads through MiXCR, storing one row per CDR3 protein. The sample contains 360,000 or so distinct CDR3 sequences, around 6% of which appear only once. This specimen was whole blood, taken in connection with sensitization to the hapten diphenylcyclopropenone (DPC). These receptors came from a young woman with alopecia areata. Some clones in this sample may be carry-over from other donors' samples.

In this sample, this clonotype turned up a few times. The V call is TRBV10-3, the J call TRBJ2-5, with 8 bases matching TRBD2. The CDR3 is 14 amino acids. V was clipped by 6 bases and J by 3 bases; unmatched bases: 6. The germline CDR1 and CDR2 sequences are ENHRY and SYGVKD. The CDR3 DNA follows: TGTGCCATCAGCGGAGCACTAGCGGAAGAGACCCAGTACTTC. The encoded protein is CAISGALAEETQYF.

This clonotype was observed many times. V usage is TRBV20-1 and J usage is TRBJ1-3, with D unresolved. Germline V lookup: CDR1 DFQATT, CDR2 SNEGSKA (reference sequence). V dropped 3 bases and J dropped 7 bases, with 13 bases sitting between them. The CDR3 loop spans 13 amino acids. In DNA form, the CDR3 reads TGCAGTGCTAGGGAGGGTCCCTACAACACCATATATTTT. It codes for CSAREGPYNTIYF.

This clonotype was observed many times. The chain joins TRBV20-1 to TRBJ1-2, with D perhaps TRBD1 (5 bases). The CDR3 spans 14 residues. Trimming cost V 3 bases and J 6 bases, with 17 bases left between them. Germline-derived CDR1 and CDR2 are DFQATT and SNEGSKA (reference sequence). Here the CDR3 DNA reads TGCAGTGCTAGTGCCGGGACGGAAGTAAATGGCTACACCTTC. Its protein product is CSASAGTEVNGYTF.

CDR3 residues: CASSLSGGLTYEQYF. The CDR3 coding sequence is TGTGCCAGCAGCCTCAGCGGGGGCCTAACCTACGAGCAGTACTTC. The gene calls are TRBV7-2 and TRBJ2-7; 8 nucleotides align to TRBD2. The CDR3 length is 15 residues. J lost 2 bases, V lost 5 bases, and 8 bases had no gene match. In germline, CDR1 is SGHTA, CDR2 FQGNSA.

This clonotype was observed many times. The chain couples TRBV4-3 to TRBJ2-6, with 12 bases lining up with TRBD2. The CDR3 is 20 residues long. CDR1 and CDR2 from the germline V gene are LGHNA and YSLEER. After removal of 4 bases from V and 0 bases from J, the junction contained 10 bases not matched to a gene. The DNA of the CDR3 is TGCGCCAGCAGCCCTTTTGTACCTAGCGGGGGGGCCTCTGGGGCCAACGTCCTGACTTTC. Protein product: CASSPFVPSGGASGANVLTF.

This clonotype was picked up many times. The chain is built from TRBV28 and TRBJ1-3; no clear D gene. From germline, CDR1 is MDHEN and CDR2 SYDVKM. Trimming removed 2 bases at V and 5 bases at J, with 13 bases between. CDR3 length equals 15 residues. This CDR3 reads CASSLMGNSRNTIYF. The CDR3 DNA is TGTGCCAGCAGTTTAATGGGGAATAGTAGAAACACCATATATTTT.

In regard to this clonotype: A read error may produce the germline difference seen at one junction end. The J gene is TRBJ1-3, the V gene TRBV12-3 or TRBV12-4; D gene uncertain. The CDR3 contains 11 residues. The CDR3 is CDSSLGNTIYF. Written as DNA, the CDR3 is TGTGACAGCAGTTTGGGAAACACCATATATTTT.

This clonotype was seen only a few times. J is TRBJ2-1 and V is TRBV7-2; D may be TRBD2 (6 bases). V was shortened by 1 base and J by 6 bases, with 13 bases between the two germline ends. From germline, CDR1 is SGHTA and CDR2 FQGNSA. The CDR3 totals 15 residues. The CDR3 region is CASSLVTGVPNEQFF. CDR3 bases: TGTGCCAGCAGCTTAGTGACGGGGGTACCCAATGAGCAGTTCTTC.

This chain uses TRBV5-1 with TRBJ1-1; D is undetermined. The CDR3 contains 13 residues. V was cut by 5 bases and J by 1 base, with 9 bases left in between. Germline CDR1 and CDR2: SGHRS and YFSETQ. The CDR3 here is CASSVSTNTEAFF. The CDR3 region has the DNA TGCGCCAGCAGTGTCTCTACGAACACTGAAGCTTTCTTT.

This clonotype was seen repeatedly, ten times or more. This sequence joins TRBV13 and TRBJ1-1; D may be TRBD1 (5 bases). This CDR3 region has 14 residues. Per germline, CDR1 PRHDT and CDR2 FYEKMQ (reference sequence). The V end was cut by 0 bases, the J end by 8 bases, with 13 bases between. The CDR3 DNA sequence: TGTGCCAGCAGCTTAGGAGCAGGGATTCAGGAAGCTTTCTTT. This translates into CASSLGAGIQEAFF.

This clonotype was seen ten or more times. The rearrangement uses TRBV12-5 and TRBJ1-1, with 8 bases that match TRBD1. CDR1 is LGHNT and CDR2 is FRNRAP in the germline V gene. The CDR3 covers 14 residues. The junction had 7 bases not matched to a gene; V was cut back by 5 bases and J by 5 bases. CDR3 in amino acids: CASGPETGGTEAFF. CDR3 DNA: TGTGCTAGTGGTCCGGAAACAGGGGGTACTGAAGCTTTCTTT.

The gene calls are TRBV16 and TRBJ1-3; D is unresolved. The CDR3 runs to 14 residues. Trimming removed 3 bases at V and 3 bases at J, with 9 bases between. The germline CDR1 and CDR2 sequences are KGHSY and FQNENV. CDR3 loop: CASSHHLSGNTIYF. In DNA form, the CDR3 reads TGTGCCAGCAGCCATCATCTCAGTGGAAACACCATATATTTT.

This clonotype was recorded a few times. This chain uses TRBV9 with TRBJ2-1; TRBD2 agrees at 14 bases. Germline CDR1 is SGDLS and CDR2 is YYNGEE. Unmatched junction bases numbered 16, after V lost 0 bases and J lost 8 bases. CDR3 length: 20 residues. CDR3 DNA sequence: TGTGCCAGCAGCGTAGGTTCGGGACTAGCGGGGGCCCGATCGGTCGATGAGCAGTTCTTC. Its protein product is CASSVGSGLAGARSVDEQFF.

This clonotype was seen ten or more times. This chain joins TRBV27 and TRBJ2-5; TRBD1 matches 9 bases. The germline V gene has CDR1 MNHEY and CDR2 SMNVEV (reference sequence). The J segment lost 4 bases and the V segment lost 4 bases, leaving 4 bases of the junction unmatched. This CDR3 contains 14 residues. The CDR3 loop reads CASSSTTGGETQYF. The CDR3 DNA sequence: TGTGCCAGCAGTTCTACGACAGGGGGAGAGACCCAGTACTTC.

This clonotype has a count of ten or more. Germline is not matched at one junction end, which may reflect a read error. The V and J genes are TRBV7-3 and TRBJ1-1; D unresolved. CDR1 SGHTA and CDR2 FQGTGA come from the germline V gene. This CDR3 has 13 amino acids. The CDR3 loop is CASSLGWNTEAFF. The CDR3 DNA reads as TGTGCCAGCAGCTTAGGGTGGAACACTGAAGCCTTCTTT. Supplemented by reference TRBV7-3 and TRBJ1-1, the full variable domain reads GAGVSQTPSNKVTEKGKYVELRCDPISGHTALYWYRQSLGQGPEFLIYFQGTGAADDSGLPNDRFFAVRPEGSVSTLKIQRTERGDSAVYLCASSLGWNTEAFFGQGTRLTVV.

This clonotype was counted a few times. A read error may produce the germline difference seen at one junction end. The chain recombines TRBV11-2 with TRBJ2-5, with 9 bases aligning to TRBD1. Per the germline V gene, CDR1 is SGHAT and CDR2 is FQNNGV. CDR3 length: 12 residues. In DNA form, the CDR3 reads TGTGCCAGCAGCTGGGTTTGGGACAGGGTTAACTTC. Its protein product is CASSWVWDRVNF.

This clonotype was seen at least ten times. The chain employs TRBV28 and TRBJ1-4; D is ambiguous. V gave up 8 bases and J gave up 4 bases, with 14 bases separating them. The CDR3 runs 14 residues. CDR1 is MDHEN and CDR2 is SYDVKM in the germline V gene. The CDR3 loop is CASRPWGDNEKLFF. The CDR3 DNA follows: TGTGCCAGCCGCCCATGGGGAGATAATGAAAAACTGTTTTTT. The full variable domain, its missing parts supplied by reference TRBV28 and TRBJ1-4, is DVKVTQSSRYLVKRTGEKVFLECVQDMDHENMFWYRQDPGLGLRLIYFSYDVKMKEKGDIPEGYSVSREKKERFSLILESASTNQTSMYLCASRPWGDNEKLFFGSGTQLSVL.

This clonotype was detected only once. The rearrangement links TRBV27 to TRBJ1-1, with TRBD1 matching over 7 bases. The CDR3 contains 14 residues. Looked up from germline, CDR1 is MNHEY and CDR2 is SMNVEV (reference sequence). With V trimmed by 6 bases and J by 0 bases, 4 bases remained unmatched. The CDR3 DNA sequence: TGTGCCAGCAGGCCAGGGGGAGTGAACACTGAAGCTTTCTTT. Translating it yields CASRPGGVNTEAFF.

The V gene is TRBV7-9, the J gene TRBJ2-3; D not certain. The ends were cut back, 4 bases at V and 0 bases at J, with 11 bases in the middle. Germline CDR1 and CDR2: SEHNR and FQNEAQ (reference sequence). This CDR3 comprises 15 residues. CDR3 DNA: TGTGCCAGCAGCTCTCAAGGGCAAAGCACAGATACGCAGTATTTT. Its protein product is CASSSQGQSTDTQYF.

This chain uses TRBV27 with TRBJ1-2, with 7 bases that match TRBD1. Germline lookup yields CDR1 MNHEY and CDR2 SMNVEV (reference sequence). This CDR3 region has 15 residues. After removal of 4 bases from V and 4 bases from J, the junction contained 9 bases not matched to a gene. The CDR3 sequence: CASSSLGAGGYGYTF. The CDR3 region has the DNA TGTGCCAGCAGTTCTCTCGGGGCAGGGGGCTATGGCTACACCTTC.

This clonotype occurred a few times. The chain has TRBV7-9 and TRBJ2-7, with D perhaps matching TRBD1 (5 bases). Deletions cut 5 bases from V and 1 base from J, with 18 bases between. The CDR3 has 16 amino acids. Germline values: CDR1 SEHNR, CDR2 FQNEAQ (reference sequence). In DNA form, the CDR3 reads TGTGCCAGCAGCGGTGTTATATGGGGCGGATCCTACGAGCAGTACTTC. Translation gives CASSGVIWGGSYEQYF.

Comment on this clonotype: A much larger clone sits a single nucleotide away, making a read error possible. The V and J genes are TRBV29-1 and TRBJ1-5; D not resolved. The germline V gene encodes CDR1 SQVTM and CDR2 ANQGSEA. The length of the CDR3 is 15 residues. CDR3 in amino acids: CCVEVGRDSNQPQHF. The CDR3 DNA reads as TGCTGCGTTGAAGTTGGGAGAGATAGCAATCAGCCCCAGCATTTT.

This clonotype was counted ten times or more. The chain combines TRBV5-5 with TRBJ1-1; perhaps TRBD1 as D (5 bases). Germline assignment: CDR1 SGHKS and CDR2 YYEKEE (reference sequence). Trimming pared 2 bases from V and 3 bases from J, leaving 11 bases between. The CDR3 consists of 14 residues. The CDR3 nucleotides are TGTGCCAGCAGCTTACGGGGCCTCGACACTGAAGCTTTCTTT. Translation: CASSLRGLDTEAFF.

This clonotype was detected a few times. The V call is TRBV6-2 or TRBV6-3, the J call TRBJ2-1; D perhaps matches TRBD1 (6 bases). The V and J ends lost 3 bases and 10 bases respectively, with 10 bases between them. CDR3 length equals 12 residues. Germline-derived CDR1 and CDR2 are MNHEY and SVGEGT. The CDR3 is CASSYWGTEQFF. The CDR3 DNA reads TGTGCCAGCAGTTATTGGGGGACAGAGCAGTTCTTC.

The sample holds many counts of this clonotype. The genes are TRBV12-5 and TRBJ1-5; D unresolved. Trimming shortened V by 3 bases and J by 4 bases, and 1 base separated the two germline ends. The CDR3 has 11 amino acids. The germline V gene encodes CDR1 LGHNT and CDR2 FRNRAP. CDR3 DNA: TGTGCTAGTGGTTTAAATCAGCCCCAGCATTTT. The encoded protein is CASGLNQPQHF. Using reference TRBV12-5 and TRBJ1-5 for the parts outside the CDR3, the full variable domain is DARVTQTPRHKVTEMGQEVTMRCQPILGHNTVFWYRQTMMQGLELLAYFRNRAPLDDSGMPKDRFSAEMPDATLATLKIQPSEPRDSAVYFCASGLNQPQHFGDGTRLSIL.

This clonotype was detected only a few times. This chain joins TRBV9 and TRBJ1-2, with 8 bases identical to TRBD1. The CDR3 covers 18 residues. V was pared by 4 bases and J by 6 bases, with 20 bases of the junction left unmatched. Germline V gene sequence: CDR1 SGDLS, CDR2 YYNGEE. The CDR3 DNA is TGTGCCAGCAGCCTCGGCCCAAACTGGACAGGGTGGGGCGATGGCTACACCTTC. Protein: CASSLGPNWTGWGDGYTF.

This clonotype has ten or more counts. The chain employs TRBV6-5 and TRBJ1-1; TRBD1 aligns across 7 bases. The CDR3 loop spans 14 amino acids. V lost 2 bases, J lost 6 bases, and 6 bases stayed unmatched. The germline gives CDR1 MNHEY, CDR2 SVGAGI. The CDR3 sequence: CASSYDRTGSEAFF. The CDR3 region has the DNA TGTGCCAGCAGTTACGACAGGACAGGCTCTGAAGCTTTCTTT.